These T cell receptor beta chains were read from a single sample in a study of T cells in Graves' hyperthyroidism and ophthalmopathy. A single record per CDR3 protein comes from TCRdb applying MiXCR to the multiplex PCR reads. This table holds under 400,000 distinct CDR3 sequences, 15% found once. The sequenced sample was blood. These receptors all come from a woman between 55 and 75 years old with Graves' ophthalmopathy. CDR3s include the opening cysteine and the closing phenylalanine or tryptophan. The order of the fields is V gene, D gene, clone size, J gene, CDR3 protein, CDR3 DNA. D genes are given only for firm matches. A row's size may be missing; if present it is once, few, many or a size class.

>TRBV7-8|TRBD1|.|TRBJ2-7
CASSLAQTGWVGYEQYF
TGTGCCAGCAGCTTAGCCCAGACAGGGTGGGTGGGCTACGAGCAGTACTTC
>TRBV4-1|.|.|TRBJ2-2
CASSQDLTRTGELFF
TGCGCCAGCAGCCAAGACTTGACTAGGACCGGGGAGCTGTTTTTT
>TRBV3-1|.|many|TRBJ2-1
CASSQGPGEQFF
TGTGCCAGCAGCCAAGGGCCTGGTGAGCAGTTCTTC
>TRBV5-1|.|many|TRBJ2-2
CASSLGHNTGELFF
TGCGCCAGCAGCTTGGGGCACAACACCGGGGAGCTGTTTTTT
>TRBV2|.|few|TRBJ2-4
CASRGRGGLPRFLAKNIQYF
TGTGCCAGCAGAGGGAGGGGGGGACTTCCACGTTTTTTAGCCAAAAACATTCAGTACTTC
>TRBV20-1|.|many|TRBJ2-3
CSALQPDTQYF
TGCAGTGCTCTACAGCCAGATACGCAGTATTTT
>TRBV7-9|.|.|TRBJ2-7
CASSLRSNEQYF
TGTGCCAGCAGCTTACGTAGCAATGAGCAGTACTTC
>TRBV20-1|TRBD2|many|TRBJ2-1
CSASPASGEKQFF
TGCAGTGCGAGCCCCGCTAGCGGGGAGAAGCAGTTCTTC
>TRBV11-1|TRBD2|.|TRBJ2-4
CASSQVREVNIQYF
TGCGCCAGCAGCCAGGTCCGGGAGGTCAACATTCAGTACTTC
>TRBV28|TRBD2|many|TRBJ2-3
CASRRGSSDTQYF
TGTGCCAGCAGACGCGGGAGTTCAGATACGCAGTATTTT
>TRBV4-2|TRBD1|.|TRBJ1-3
CASSRDRDSGNTIYF
TGTGCCAGCAGCCGAGACAGGGATTCTGGAAACACCATATATTTT
>TRBV5-1|.|.|TRBJ2-5
CASSSPDTLQETQYF
TGCGCCAGCAGCTCCCCTGACACTCTACAAGAGACCCAGTACTTC
>TRBV28|TRBD1|many|TRBJ1-2
CASSLFRGTAFYGYTF
TGTGCCAGCAGTTTGTTCAGGGGGACCGCTTTCTATGGCTACACCTTC
>TRBV20-1|.|many|TRBJ1-1
CSARGGVGRDTEAFF
TGCAGTGCTCGTGGGGGGGTGGGAAGGGACACTGAAGCTTTCTTT
>TRBV30|.|many|TRBJ1-6
CAWSPFWAPLHF
TGTGCCTGGAGCCCGTTTTGGGCACCCCTCCACTTT
>TRBV10-3|.|many|TRBJ1-1
CAIRRTGNTEAFF
TGTGCCATCAGGAGGACGGGGAACACTGAAGCTTTCTTT
>TRBV6-1|.|many|TRBJ2-1
CASSGDRGWFDEQFF
TGTGCCAGCAGTGGGGATCGGGGCTGGTTCGATGAGCAGTTCTTC
>TRBV20-1|TRBD1|.|TRBJ2-3
CSARGSTNTQYF
TGCAGTGCCAGGGGGAGCACAAATACGCAGTATTTT
>TRBV28|TRBD2|.|TRBJ2-7
CASSSVAGENEQYF
TGTGCCAGCAGTTCCGTAGCGGGAGAGAACGAGCAGTACTTC
>TRBV3-1|TRBD2|.|TRBJ2-5
CASSQVGGRGAETQYF
TGTGCCAGCAGCCAAGTCGGCGGGAGGGGGGCGGAGACCCAGTACTTC
>TRBV6-5|TRBD2|.|TRBJ2-6
CASSSPAGGSSGANVLTF
TGTGCCAGCAGTTCCCCAGCGGGCGGGAGCTCTGGGGCCAACGTCCTGACTTTC
>TRBV3-1|TRBD1|many|TRBJ2-2
CASSRPGQGDTGELFF
TGTGCCAGCAGCCGTCCAGGACAGGGTGACACCGGGGAGCTGTTTTTT
>TRBV29-1|.|many|TRBJ2-2
CSVRGGGGTGELFF
TGCAGCGTCCGTGGGGGAGGTGGCACCGGGGAGCTGTTTTTT
>TRBV28|.|.|TRBJ2-3
CASRAGLTDTQYF
TGTGCCAGCAGGGCGGGGTTAACAGATACGCAGTATTTT
>TRBV28|TRBD2|many|TRBJ2-7
CASSSSGLAGAGEQYF
TGTGCCAGCAGTTCATCCGGACTAGCGGGTGCAGGGGAGCAGTACTTC
>TRBV7-9|.|many|TRBJ1-5
CASSLTGRESNQPQHF
TGTGCCAGCAGCTTAACGGGCAGGGAGAGCAATCAGCCCCAGCATTTT
>TRBV12-3/TRBV12-4|TRBD1|.|TRBJ1-5
CASSLAGQGRRPQHF
TGTGCCAGCAGTTTAGCCGGACAGGGACGCCGGCCCCAGCATTTT